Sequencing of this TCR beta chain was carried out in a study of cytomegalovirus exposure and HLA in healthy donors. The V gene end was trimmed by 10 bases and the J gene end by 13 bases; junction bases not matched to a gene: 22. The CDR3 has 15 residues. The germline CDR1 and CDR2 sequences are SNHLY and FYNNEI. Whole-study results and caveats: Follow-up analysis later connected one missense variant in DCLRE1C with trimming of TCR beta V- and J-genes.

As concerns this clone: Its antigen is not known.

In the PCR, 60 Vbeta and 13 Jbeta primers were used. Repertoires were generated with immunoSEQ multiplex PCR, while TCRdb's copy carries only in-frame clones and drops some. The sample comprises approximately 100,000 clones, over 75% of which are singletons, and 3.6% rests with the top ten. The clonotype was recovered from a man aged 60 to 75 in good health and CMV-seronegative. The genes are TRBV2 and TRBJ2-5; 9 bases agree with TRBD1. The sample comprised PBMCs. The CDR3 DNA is TGTGCCACCCAGTCCCTTACCACAGGGGGCGCCGACGGGTACTTC. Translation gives CATQSLTTGGADGYF.